A selection of T cell receptor beta chains follows, all from one sample in a study of T cell responses to AZD1222 COVID-19 vaccine. Clones were read by immunoSEQ multiplex PCR, and TCRdb kept only the in-frame ones, dropping some. The data contain 140,000 to 150,000 clones, 80% to 95% of them singletons. The sequenced sample was peripheral blood, obtained 28 days after the second AZD1222 dose. The receptors derive from an adult who received the AZD1222 COVID-19 vaccine. Each CDR3 is given with its conserved first and last residue. The order of the fields is D gene, V gene, clone size, J gene, CDR3 DNA, CDR3 protein. The D gene is left open where the match is weak. Expanded clones are given a class, and other clones once, few, many or no size at all.

.	TRBV7-9	once	TRBJ1-2	TGTGCCAGCAGCTCCACGGCGAACTATGGCTACACCTTC	CASSSTANYGYTF
.	TRBV12-5	.	TRBJ2-2	TGTGCTAGTGGTCCCGGGACGTCCGGGGAGCTGTTTTTT	CASGPGTSGELFF
.	TRBV11-2	.	TRBJ2-1	TGTGCCAGCAGCCTCACCCCTAGCTCCTACAATGAACAGTTCTTC	CASSLTPSSYNEQFF
TRBD1	TRBV6-5	.	TRBJ1-2	TGTGCCAGCAGGGAGGGACAGGTCCTTAACTATGGCTACACCTTC	CASREGQVLNYGYTF
.	TRBV4-2	.	TRBJ1-2	TGTGCCAGCAGCCAAGTGGGAGACTATGGCTACACCTTC	CASSQVGDYGYTF
.	TRBV30	.	TRBJ1-6	TGTGCCTGGAGTGTAAGGATTTTTTCACCCCTCCACTTT	CAWSVRIFSPLHF
.	TRBV15	.	TRBJ2-2	TGTGCCACCGGGGCGGGAAACGCGAACACCGGGGAGCTGTTTTTT	CATGAGNANTGELFF
.	TRBV2	few	TRBJ1-2	TGTGCCAGCAGTGAATTTGGGGATGGCTACACCTTC	CASSEFGDGYTF
.	TRBV5-1	.	TRBJ2-7	TGCGCCAGCGGATTGTCTAGTGGGGGGTCTTACGAGCAGTACTTC	CASGLSSGGSYEQYF
TRBD1	TRBV7-2	.	TRBJ1-2	TGTGCCAGCAGCTTCGCCGGGACAGGGGGCGGGGGCTACACCTTC	CASSFAGTGGGGYTF
TRBD1	TRBV18	.	TRBJ1-2	TGTGCCAGCTCCCTTTATTCCGGGACAGGGGCTCCTAACTATGGCTACACCTTC	CASSLYSGTGAPNYGYTF
.	TRBV25-1	.	TRBJ1-4	TGTGCCAGCAGTACTCAGGGTTGGGGTGGTGAAAAACTGTTTTTT	CASSTQGWGGEKLFF
.	TRBV4-2	.	TRBJ2-2	TGTGCCAGCAGCCAGAATGGACCCGGGGACACCGGGGAGCTGTTTTTT	CASSQNGPGDTGELFF
TRBD2	TRBV6-2/TRBV6-3	.	TRBJ2-7	TGTGCCAGCAGCTTAGCGGGAGCGGGCTACGAGCAGTACTTC	CASSLAGAGYEQYF
.	TRBV7-2	.	TRBJ2-7	TGTGCCAGCAGCACGTCCGTGGGGTCCTACGAGCAGTACTTC	CASSTSVGSYEQYF
.	TRBV19	.	TRBJ2-2	TGTGCCAGTAGTATAGGTCAGGGTATAGCCGGGGAGCTGTTTTTT	CASSIGQGIAGELFF
TRBD1	TRBV7-2	.	TRBJ1-2	TGTGCCAGCAGAGCAGGGGGTGGCTACACCTTC	CASRAGGGYTF
TRBD1	TRBV5-1	.	TRBJ2-7	TGCGCCAGCAGCTTGGGACAGGGAACTAACGAGCAGTACTTC	CASSLGQGTNEQYF
TRBD1	TRBV5-8	few	TRBJ1-5	TGTGCCGGACAGGGCAGAGGGCGCAATCAGCCCCAGCATTTT	CAGQGRGRNQPQHF
.	TRBV18	.	TRBJ1-1	TGTGCCAGCTCACCCCCCGGGGGGATGAACACTGAAGCTTTCTTT	CASSPPGGMNTEAFF
.	TRBV5-4	.	TRBJ2-1	TGTGCCAGCAGCTTAGAGGCGGCCTCCTACAATGAGCAGTTCTTC	CASSLEAASYNEQFF
TRBD2	TRBV27	once	TRBJ2-1	TGTGCCAGCGGAAGGACTAGCGGGATTGGTGAGCAGTTCTTC	CASGRTSGIGEQFF
.	TRBV7-9	.	TRBJ1-4	TGTGCCAGCAGGCAAGGAGAAGGGGGGTTTGAAAAACTGTTTTTT	CASRQGEGGFEKLFF
.	TRBV7-8	once	TRBJ1-5	TGTGCCAGCAGCACGCAGGGTTGGAGCAATCAGCCCCAGCATTTT	CASSTQGWSNQPQHF
.	TRBV5-1	.	TRBJ1-5	TGCGCCAGCAGCTTAGGTGGGTTGCAGGGGTATCAGCCCCAGCATTTT	CASSLGGLQGYQPQHF
TRBD1	TRBV19	.	TRBJ1-1	TGTGCCAGTAGTGCCGGGACAGGGAAGATGAACACTGAAGCTTTCTTT	CASSAGTGKMNTEAFF
.	TRBV30	.	TRBJ1-2	TGTGCCTGGTCAAAGGGAAACTATGGCTACACCTTC	CAWSKGNYGYTF
.	TRBV4-3	.	TRBJ2-3	TGCGCCAGCAGCCAAGATCGAACGCCAGATACGCAGTATTTT	CASSQDRTPDTQYF
.	TRBV6-1	.	TRBJ2-6	TGTGCCAGCAGTGTGGCAGGAGACTCTGGGGCCAACGTCCTGACTTTC	CASSVAGDSGANVLTF
.	TRBV5-4	.	TRBJ2-7	TGTGCCAGCAGGCGAGAGGGGGGCCGCTACGAGCAGTACTTC	CASRREGGRYEQYF
.	TRBV7-9	.	TRBJ2-1	TGTGCCAGCAGCTCCCTGGGAGGGGGCGGCTACAATGAGCAGTTCTTC	CASSSLGGGGYNEQFF
.	TRBV4-3	.	TRBJ1-6	TGCGCCAGCAGCCAAGATGGGGGGCGTAATTCACCCCTCCACTTT	CASSQDGGRNSPLHF